The 18 T cell receptor beta chains below were found in one sample sequenced in a study of graft-versus-host responses after intestinal transplantation. Method: immunoSEQ multiplex PCR; TCRdb's copy keeps in-frame clones and lacks some. There are 70,000 or so clones in the sample; 84% occur only once, and 0.39% lies in the top ten. These TCRs' antigens remain unknown. The specimen comprised unstimulated CD4+ T cells sorted from spleen or lymph node cells, sampled before transplant. Receptors were obtained from a human donor who was the organ donor for an intestinal transplant.

This clone came up once. This rearrangement joins TRBV28 to TRBJ2-7, with D possibly being TRBD2 (7 bases). This CDR3 is 14 amino acids long. V gave up 6 bases and J gave up 4 bases, with 16 bases separating them. Germline V CDR1 and CDR2: MDHEN, SYDVKM. This chain's CDR3 is CASSRGGEGYEQYV. The CDR3 bases are TGTGCCAGCAGCCGAGGGGGGGAAGGATACGAGCAGTACGTC.

The V and J genes are TRBV5-6 and TRBJ1-2; D is ambiguous. V lost 2 bases and J 5 bases, leaving 19 bases between the germline ends. Germline CDR1 reads SGHDT; CDR2 reads YYEEEE. The CDR3 consists of 16 residues. The CDR3 is CASSFESVPTKYGYTF. CDR3 coding DNA: TGTGCCAGCAGCTTCGAGTCGGTCCCCACGAAGTATGGCTACACCTTC.

This clone was seen a handful of times. The V call is TRBV5-1, the J call TRBJ1-6; TRBD1 aligns across 9 bases. Germline CDR1 reads SGHRS; CDR2 reads YFSETQ. Trimming cost V 4 bases and J 14 bases; bases outside gene matches: 10. The CDR3 covers 14 residues. The CDR3 here is CASSRFRDRETLHF. In DNA form, the CDR3 reads TGCGCCAGCAGCAGGTTCCGGGACAGGGAAACCCTCCACTTT.

The chain carries TRBV10-3 and TRBJ1-6, with TRBD1 matching 9 bases. The germline CDR1 and CDR2 sequences are ENHRY and SYGVKD. Germline trimming cut 4 bases from V and 6 bases from J; bases unmatched to any gene: 7. CDR3 length: 16 residues. CDR3 nucleotides: TGTGCCATCAGTGTTAGTGACAGGGGGGGTAATTCACCCCTCCACTTT. This encodes CAISVSDRGGNSPLHF.

Comment on this clone: Sequence at one end of the junction differs from germline and may be a read error. The genes are TRBV6-1 and TRBJ2-1; possibly TRBD1 for D (6 bases). The CDR3 loop spans 13 amino acids. Looked up from germline, CDR1 is MNHNS and CDR2 is SASEGT. The CDR3 DNA reads as TGTGTCAGCAGTCGCACAGGGAATAATGAGCAGTTCTTC. Translation gives CVSSRTGNNEQFF.

The V gene is TRBV11-1, the J gene TRBJ2-2; TRBD1 matches 7 bases. The V gene's germline CDR1 is SGHAT and CDR2 FQDESV (reference sequence). This CDR3 has 15 residues. With 5 bases clipped from V and 3 bases from J, the junction kept 6 bases outside the gene matches. The CDR3 nucleotides read TGTGCCAGCAGCCAGGGACAGATAGACACCGGGGAGCTGTTTTTT. Amino acids: CASSQGQIDTGELFF. The full variable domain, with the rest looked up from reference TRBV11-1 and TRBJ2-2, is EAEVAQSPRYKITEKSQAVAFWCDPISGHATLYWYRQILGQGPELLVQFQDESVVDDSQLPKDRFSAERLKGVDSTLKIQPAELGDSAMYLCASSQGQIDTGELFFGEGSRLTVL.

The gene calls are TRBV28 and TRBJ2-7; TRBD1 agrees at 10 bases. The junction had 11 bases not matched to a gene; V was cut back by 6 bases and J by 12 bases. This CDR3 contains 13 residues. The germline V gene encodes CDR1 MDHEN and CDR2 SYDVKM. CDR3 protein: CASRTGQGINLYV. The CDR3 DNA reads TGTGCCAGCAGAACGGGACAGGGGATAAATTTGTACGTC.

V and J are TRBV28 and TRBJ1-2, with D unclear. The V and J ends lost 8 bases and 8 bases respectively, with 15 bases between them. Germline V gene data show CDR1 as MDHEN and CDR2 as SYDVKM. The CDR3 consists of 12 residues. The CDR3 DNA sequence: TGTGCCAGCCAACCGGGAATAGGGGGCTACACCTTC. As protein: CASQPGIGGYTF.

The chain links TRBV4-1 to TRBJ1-5, with 10 bases lining up with TRBD1. CDR3 length: 16 amino acids. In germline, CDR1 is MGHRA, CDR2 YSYEKL. The J segment lost 7 bases and the V segment lost 1 base, leaving 7 bases of the junction unmatched. DNA of the CDR3: TGCGCCAGCAGCCAAGGACAGGGGGCAGGATCCCAGCCCCAGCATTTT. Residues: CASSQGQGAGSQPQHF.

Of note for this clone: At one end the junction does not follow the germline gene, possibly because of a read error. The chain employs TRBV7-7 and TRBJ2-1; TRBD1 agrees at 11 bases. In germline, CDR1 is SSHAT, CDR2 FNYEAQ (reference sequence). The CDR3 is made up of 14 amino acids. CDR3 sequence: CASSLTGTGGEQFF. CDR3 nucleotides: TGTGCTAGCAGCCTAACCGGGACAGGGGGGGAGCAGTTCTTC.

The genes are TRBV5-4 and TRBJ1-4; D remains unclear. Germline lookup yields CDR1 SGHNT and CDR2 YYREEE (reference sequence). V lost 4 bases and J 7 bases, leaving 17 bases between the germline ends. The CDR3 consists of 15 residues. This CDR3 is CASSKDPLVREKLFF. CDR3 sequence (DNA): TGTGCCAGCAGCAAAGACCCCCTAGTACGTGAAAAACTGTTTTTT. Combining the CDR3 with reference TRBV5-4 and TRBJ1-4 gives the whole variable domain ETGVTQSPTHLIKTRGQQVTLRCSSQSGHNTVSWYQQALGQGPQFIFQYYREEENGRGNFPPRFSGLQFPNYSSELNVNALELDDSALYLCASSKDPLVREKLFFGSGTQLSVL.

This clone was recorded many times. The chain recombines TRBV10-2 with TRBJ1-2; D remains unclear. The CDR3 has 15 amino acids. V was clipped by 5 bases and J by 10 bases, with 23 bases between them. CDR1 is WSHSY, CDR2 SAAADI, per germline. CDR3 sequence (DNA): TGCGCCAGCAGTCCAGCCGGCTCTCTGGGGAGTATCTACACCTTC. It translates to CASSPAGSLGSIYTF.

This clone was seen a few times. The chain uses TRBV4-1 and TRBJ2-3, with TRBD1 identical over 9 bases. Germline lookup yields CDR1 MGHRA and CDR2 YSYEKL. This CDR3 region has 16 residues. V trimming: 3 bases; J trimming: 3 bases; junction bases outside the gene matches: 7. Written as DNA, the CDR3 is TGCGCCAGCAGCCAGGCCGCCGGGACAGGGACAGATACGCAGTATTTT. Protein: CASSQAAGTGTDTQYF.

The chain uses TRBV28 and TRBJ1-2; 7 bases line up with TRBD1. Germline V CDR1 and CDR2: MDHEN, SYDVKM. CDR3 length: 11 residues. After removal of 3 bases from V and 8 bases from J, the junction contained 0 bases not matched to a gene. CDR3 nucleotides: TGTGCCAGCAGTTTGGACAGGGGCTACACCTTC. Translating gives CASSLDRGYTF.

The chain has TRBV20-1 and TRBJ2-5; no reliable D call. V gave up 3 bases and J gave up 5 bases, with 4 bases separating them. Germline V lookup: CDR1 DFQATT, CDR2 SNEGSKA (reference sequence). This CDR3 has 10 residues. The CDR3 nucleotides are TGCAGTGCTAGCATCGAGACCCAGTACTTC. Its protein product is CSASIETQYF.

The chain has TRBV6-6 and TRBJ2-7; 11 bases are shared with TRBD1. Germline values: CDR1 MNHNY, CDR2 SVGAGI (reference sequence). Losses at the gene ends were 2 bases for V and 3 bases for J; bases not matched to a gene: 3. This CDR3 is 15 amino acids long. The chain's CDR3 is CASSYAGQGVYEQYV. As DNA, the CDR3 is TGTGCCAGCAGTTACGCGGGACAGGGGGTCTACGAGCAGTACGTC.

J is TRBJ2-3 and V is TRBV6-6; weak D call: TRBD1 (5 bases). The length of the CDR3 is 15 residues. V lost 6 bases and J lost 1, with 14 bases in between. CDR1 is MNHNY and CDR2 is SVGAGI in the germline V gene (reference sequence). CDR3 coding DNA: TGTGCCAGCAGGAGTCAGGGAACCCGCACAGATACGCAGTATTTT. Translation: CASRSQGTRTDTQYF.

The chain couples TRBV6-6 to TRBJ2-1; D unclear. V was shortened by 8 bases and J by 0 bases, with 14 bases between the two germline ends. This CDR3 is 15 amino acids long. Germline V gives CDR1 MNHNY, CDR2 SVGAGI (reference sequence). This CDR3 reads CASHISRNSYNEQFF. CDR3 bases: TGTGCCAGCCACATTTCGAGGAACTCCTACAATGAGCAGTTCTTC.